This TCR beta chain appears in the sequencing data of a study of type 1 regulatory T cells (dated by TCRdb to the early 2020s). Concerning the study at large: An in vitro protocol by which a Tr1-enriched, alloantigen-specific CD4 T cell product named T-allo10 was generated was characterized in the study. T-allo10 was being tested clinically in patients with hematological malignancies who were undergoing allogeneic hematopoietic stem cell transplantation.

About this clonotype: The antigen this receptor binds is unknown. Qualities for individual bases were not recorded, and no much larger clone is one base off.

Specificity for host alloantigens, anergy, and the capacity for alloantigen-specific suppression were described as properties of donor-derived T-allo10 cells. The run used an Illumina MiSeq. TCRdb reprocessing: public reads trimmed at Q25 with fastp, clones called with MiXCR, in-frame beta chains kept. A single entry per CDR3 protein holds the most common genes and DNA from its merged rows. In this sample the table shows some 25,000 distinct CDR3 sequences, roughly 72% of which occur a single time. Together, the top ten hold 14% of the sample. Relative to germline, V is 5 bases shorter and J is 2 bases shorter, with 13 bases between their ends. The germline V gene (reference sequence) provides CDR1 SEHNR and CDR2 FQNEAQ. The CDR3 runs 14 residues from the cysteine to the phenylalanine. The DNA shown is the 42-base CDR3, in frame from base 1.

The TCR comes from a human donor in good health. Sequencing input: cultured T cells, either the whole culture or a sorted T cell fraction (not recorded which). The cell subset or site label for this specimen denotes: Tr1-enriched cell product generated in vitro against host alloantigens. The rearrangement combines TRBV7-9 with TRBJ2-7; a confident D gene designation cannot be given. The CDR3 sequence is CASSRDSQTYEQYF. Here is the DNA: TGTGCCAGCAGCCGAGACTCGCAAACCTACGAGCAGTACTTC.